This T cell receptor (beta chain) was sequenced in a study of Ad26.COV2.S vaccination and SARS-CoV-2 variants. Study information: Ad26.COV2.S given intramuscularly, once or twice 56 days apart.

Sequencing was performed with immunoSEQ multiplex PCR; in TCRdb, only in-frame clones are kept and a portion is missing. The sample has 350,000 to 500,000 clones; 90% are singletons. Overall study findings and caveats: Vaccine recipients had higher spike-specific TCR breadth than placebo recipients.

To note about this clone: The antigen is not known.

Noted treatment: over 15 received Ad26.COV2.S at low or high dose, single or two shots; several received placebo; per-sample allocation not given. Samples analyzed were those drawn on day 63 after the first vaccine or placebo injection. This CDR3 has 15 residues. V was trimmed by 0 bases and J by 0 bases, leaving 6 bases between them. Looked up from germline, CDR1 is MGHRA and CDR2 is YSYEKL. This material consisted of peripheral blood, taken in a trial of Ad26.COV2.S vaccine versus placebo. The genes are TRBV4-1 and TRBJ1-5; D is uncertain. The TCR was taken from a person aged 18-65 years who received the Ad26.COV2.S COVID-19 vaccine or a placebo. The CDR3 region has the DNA TGCGCCAGCAGCCAAGAGAAAAGTAGCAATCAGCCCCAGCATTTT. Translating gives CASSQEKSSNQPQHF.